These 9 T cell receptor beta chains were sequenced from one sample in a study of blood T cell repertoires in COVID-19. TCRdb keeps only in-frame clones here, not all; method: immunoSEQ multiplex PCR. In the table there are about 190,000 clones, 80% to 90% of which are singletons. The material sequenced was peripheral blood. The receptors shown here come from a young man with acute or convalescent COVID-19.

This chain links TRBV28 with TRBJ1-2; D gene uncertain. This CDR3 region has 15 residues. The V end lost 2 bases, the J end lost 4 bases, and 14 bases lay between the germline ends. The V gene's germline CDR1 is MDHEN and CDR2 SYDVKM. The CDR3 loop reads CASSLVAALGYGYTF. CDR3 nucleotide sequence: TGTGCCAGCAGTTTAGTCGCGGCACTGGGCTATGGCTACACCTTC.

The gene calls are TRBV28 and TRBJ1-1, with 10 bases that match TRBD1. The germline V gene encodes CDR1 MDHEN and CDR2 SYDVKM. The CDR3 contains 15 residues. V was clipped by 6 bases and J by 0 bases; unmatched bases: 4. In DNA, the CDR3 is TGTGCCAGCAGCCGGACAGGGGGGTTGAACACTGAAGCTTTCTTT. Translated: CASSRTGGLNTEAFF.

V and J are TRBV10-2 and TRBJ2-3; 7 nucleotides match TRBD2. This CDR3 has 15 amino acids. Unmatched junction bases numbered 8, after V lost 6 bases and J lost 2 bases. Germline CDR1 WSHSY, CDR2 SAAADI. DNA for the CDR3: TGCGCCAGCAGCGCATTCGGGACTAACACAGATACGCAGTATTTT. It encodes CASSAFGTNTDTQYF.

The genes are TRBV4-2 and TRBJ2-1, with D unclear. Between the trimmed V and J ends, which lost 4 bases and 14 bases, there was a span of 15 bases. From germline, CDR1 is LGHNA and CDR2 YNFKEQ. The CDR3 is 12 residues long. This CDR3 reads CASSLPGLREFF. DNA of the CDR3: TGTGCCAGCAGCCTCCCCGGCCTACGGGAGTTCTTC.

The chain is built from TRBV28 and TRBJ2-7; D is possibly TRBD2 (6 bases). Trimming pared 8 bases from V and 5 bases from J, leaving 16 bases between. The CDR3 is 13 residues long. Germline assignment: CDR1 MDHEN and CDR2 SYDVKM. Here the CDR3 DNA reads TGTGCCAGCCAGACAAGCGGGTACGACGAGCAGTACTTC. Its translation is CASQTSGYDEQYF.

A single count supports this clone. The chain is built from TRBV9 and TRBJ1-2, with 7 bases identical to TRBD1. Germline CDR1 reads SGDLS; CDR2 reads YYNGEE. The CDR3 sequence is 14 residues long. Losses at the gene ends were 0 bases for V and 6 bases for J; bases not matched to a gene: 5. The CDR3 DNA sequence: TGTGCCAGCAGCGTAGCAGGGGGATGGGATGGCTACACCTTC. This encodes CASSVAGGWDGYTF. The full variable domain, its missing parts supplied by reference TRBV9 and TRBJ1-2, is DSGVTQTPKHLITATGQRVTLRCSPRSGDLSVYWYQQSLDQGLQFLIQYYNGEERAKGNILERFSAQQFPDLHSELNLSSLELGDSALYFCASSVAGGWDGYTFGSGTRLTVV.

The chain joins TRBV7-8 to TRBJ1-2, with TRBD1 identical over 9 bases. CDR3 length: 14 amino acids. The V and J ends lost 5 bases and 6 bases, in that order; junction bases with no gene match: 7. Per the germline V gene, CDR1 is SGHVS and CDR2 is FQNEAQ. In nucleotides, the CDR3 is TGTGCCAGCAGCCGCCGGGACAGGGCGCATGGCTACACCTTC. This codes for CASSRRDRAHGYTF.

V gene TRBV5-1 combines with J gene TRBJ2-7; D gene ambiguous. Germline V gives CDR1 SGHRS, CDR2 YFSETQ. Trimming removed 3 bases at V and 1 base at J, with 2 bases between. CDR3 length: 11 residues. The chain's CDR3 is CASSSSYEQYF. As DNA, the CDR3 is TGCGCCAGCAGCTCTTCCTACGAGCAGTACTTC.

The J gene is TRBJ2-3, the V gene TRBV5-5; D is ambiguous. Germline CDR1 and CDR2: SGHKS and YYEKEE (reference sequence). The CDR3 contains 15 residues. V was trimmed by 2 bases and J by 2 bases, leaving 12 bases between them. This CDR3 is CASSFRLAYTDTQYF. The CDR3 DNA sequence: TGTGCCAGCAGCTTTCGTCTCGCGTACACAGATACGCAGTATTTT.